The sequence of this T cell receptor beta chain was determined in a study of shared clonotypes between healthy human individuals. Naivety among CD8 cells was defined by CD45RO negativity and positive CCR7 selection, thereby excluding terminally differentiated effector memory CD45RA+ cells. The CDR3 consists of 11 residues. V lost 7 bases, J lost 4 bases, and 7 bases lay in between. CDR1 is MNHNY, CDR2 SVGAGI, per germline (reference sequence). Sequencing was performed with immunoSEQ multiplex PCR; in TCRdb, only in-frame clones are kept and a portion is missing. Of about 700,000 clones listed, 90% to 95% were seen once; the top ten hold nearly 25%.

Sequencing input: naive CD8+ T cells sorted from blood. The V call is TRBV6-6, the J call TRBJ1-2, with unresolved D. The clonotype comes from a young man in good health. DNA for the CDR3: TGTGCCAGCAAGTTGTCCTATGGCTACACCTTC. Residues: CASKLSYGYTF.